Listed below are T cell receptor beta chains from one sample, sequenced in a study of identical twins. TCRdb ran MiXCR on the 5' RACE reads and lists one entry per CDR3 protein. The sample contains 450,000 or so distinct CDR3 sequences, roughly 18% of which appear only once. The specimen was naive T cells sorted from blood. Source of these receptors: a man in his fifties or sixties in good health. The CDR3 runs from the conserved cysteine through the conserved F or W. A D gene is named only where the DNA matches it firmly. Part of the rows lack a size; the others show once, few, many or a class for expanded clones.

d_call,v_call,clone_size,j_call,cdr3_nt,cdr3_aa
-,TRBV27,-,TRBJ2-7,TGTGCCAGCAGTTGGCAGGGCCCTCGGGAGCAGTACTTC,CASSWQGPREQYF
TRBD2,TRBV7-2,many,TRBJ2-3,TGTGCCAGCAGCCCCTTAGCGGGAGTAGTATTAGATACGCAGTATTTT,CASSPLAGVVLDTQYF
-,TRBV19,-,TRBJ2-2,TGTGCCAGTAGGACACAGGGAAGGACCGGGGAGCTGTTTTTT,CASRTQGRTGELFF
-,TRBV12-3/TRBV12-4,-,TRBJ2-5,TGTGCCAGCAGTTTAACCACGGGGACCCAGTACTTC,CASSLTTGTQYF
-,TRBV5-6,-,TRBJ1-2,TGTGCCAGCAGCTTTGTGACAGAGAACTATGGCTACTCCTTC,CASSFVTENYGYSF
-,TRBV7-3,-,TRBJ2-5,TGTGCCAGCAGCTTATTACCCCGCAGATACCAAGAGACCCAGTACTTC,CASSLLPRRYQETQYF
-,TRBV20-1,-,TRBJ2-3,TGCAGTGCTAGAGCAGGGGATGGGAGCACAGATACGCAGTATTTT,CSARAGDGSTDTQYF
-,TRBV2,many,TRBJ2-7,TGTGCCAGCAGGAAGGTCTCGCCCTACGAGCAGTACTTC,CASRKVSPYEQYF
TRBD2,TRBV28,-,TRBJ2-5,TGTGCCAGCAGTCCCCCCTGGGGGGGATACCAAGAGACCCAGTACTTC,CASSPPWGGYQETQYF
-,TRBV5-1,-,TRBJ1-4,TGCGCCAGCAAGAGAGAAGCAACTAATGAAAAACTGTTTTTT,CASKREATNEKLFF
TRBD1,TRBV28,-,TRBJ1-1,TGTGCCAGCAGTTTACCTCAGGGGGCGGACACTGAAGCTTTCTTT,CASSLPQGADTEAFF
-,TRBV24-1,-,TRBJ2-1,TGTGCCACCAGTGGTACCGACCAGGGGGAGGTTTACAATGAGCAGTTCTTC,CATSGTDQGEVYNEQFF
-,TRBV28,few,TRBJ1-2,TGTGCCAGCAGTTTATCCTTAGGAGGGATTGGATATGGCTACACCTTC,CASSLSLGGIGYGYTF
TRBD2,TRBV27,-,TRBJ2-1,TGTGCCAGCAGCGGAACTAGCGGGAGGGCCTGGAATGAGCAGTTCTTC,CASSGTSGRAWNEQFF
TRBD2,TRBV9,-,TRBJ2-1,TGTGCCAGCAGCGCGACCGGGACTAGCGGGAGGGCGGGGAATGAGCAGTTCTTC,CASSATGTSGRAGNEQFF
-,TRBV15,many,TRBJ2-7,TGTGCCACCAGCAGAGAGACCGGCCCCTACGAGCAGTACTTC,CATSRETGPYEQYF
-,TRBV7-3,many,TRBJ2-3,TGTGCCAGCAGCTTGGGCGGGGCAGGAACAGATACGCAGTATTTT,CASSLGGAGTDTQYF
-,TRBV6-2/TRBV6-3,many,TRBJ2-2,TGTGCCAGCAGCGGCCAAGGTGGGGACGCCGGGGAGCTGTTTTTT,CASSGQGGDAGELFF
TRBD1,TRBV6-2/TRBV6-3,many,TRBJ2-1,TGTGCCAGCAGTTACAAGACAGGGGGCTTCGTGGAATCCTACAATGAGCAGTTCTTC,CASSYKTGGFVESYNEQFF
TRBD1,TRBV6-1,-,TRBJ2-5,TGTGCCAGCGGTGGAACAGGGGGCATCGGAGAGACCCAGTACTTC,CASGGTGGIGETQYF
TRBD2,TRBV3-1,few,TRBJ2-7,TGTGCCAGCAGCCAAGCGGGGGGGGGACCCTACGAGCAGTACTTC,CASSQAGGGPYEQYF
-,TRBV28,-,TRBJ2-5,TGTGCCAGCAGTTTGGGGGCGCGTCAGAATGAAGAGACCCAGTACTTC,CASSLGARQNEETQYF
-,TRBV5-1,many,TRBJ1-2,TGCGCCAGCAGCCTGGTTCCGGGACAAGAAGGCTACACCTTC,CASSLVPGQEGYTF
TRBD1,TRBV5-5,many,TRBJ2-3,TGTGCCAGCAGCTTGTTATCGGGACAGGGAACAGATACGCAGTATTTT,CASSLLSGQGTDTQYF
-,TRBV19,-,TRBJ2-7,TGTGCCAGTAGCGCGGGTGGGTCCGGGTCCTACGAGCAGTACTTC,CASSAGGSGSYEQYF
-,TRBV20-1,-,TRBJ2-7,TGCAGGACCGGGACAAACTCCTACGAGCAGTACTTC,CRTGTNSYEQYF
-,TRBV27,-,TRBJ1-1,TGTGCCAGCAGTTTATCCCTGGGGTACACTGAAGCTTTCTTT,CASSLSLGYTEAFF
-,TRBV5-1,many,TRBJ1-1,TGCGCCAGCAGCTTGGCTACAGATTCGAACACTGAAGCTTTCTTT,CASSLATDSNTEAFF
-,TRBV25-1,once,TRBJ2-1,TGTGCCAGCAGCCCGCGGTTTGAGCAGTTCTTC,CASSPRFEQFF
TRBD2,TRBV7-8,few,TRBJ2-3,TGTGCCAGCAGCTTCGCTAGCGGGGTCACAGATACGCAGTATTTT,CASSFASGVTDTQYF
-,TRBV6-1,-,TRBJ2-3,TGTGCCAGCAAAAGTGGACCAGATACGCAGTATTTT,CASKSGPDTQYF
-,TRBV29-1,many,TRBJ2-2,TGCAGCGTTGAAGATCGAAAGACAGGGAACACCGGGGAGCTGTTTTTT,CSVEDRKTGNTGELFF
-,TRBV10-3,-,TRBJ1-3,TGTGCCATCAGTGGAACGGGGGTCTCTGGAAACACCATATATTTT,CAISGTGVSGNTIYF
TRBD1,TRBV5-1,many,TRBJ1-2,TGCGCCAGCAGGTTGCTGGGACAGGACGACGGCTACACCTTC,CASRLLGQDDGYTF
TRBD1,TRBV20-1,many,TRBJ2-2,TGCAGTGCTAGAGAAATAAGACAGGGGAACACCGGGGAGCTGTTTTTT,CSAREIRQGNTGELFF
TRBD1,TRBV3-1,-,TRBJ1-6,TGTGCCAGCAGCCAAGTAGGGGGCAGGGTAGGCTCACCCCTCCACTTT,CASSQVGGRVGSPLHF
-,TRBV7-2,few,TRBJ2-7,TGTGCCAGCAGCTTAGGGCAGAGGGGTGGCGAGCAGTACTTC,CASSLGQRGGEQYF
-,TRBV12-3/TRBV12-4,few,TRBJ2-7,TGTGCCAGCAGCAAAGTGGCAGGGACGGGAGAGCAGTACTTC,CASSKVAGTGEQYF
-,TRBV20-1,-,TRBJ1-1,TGCAGTTCAAAGAAGGGGGGGCCAGTCACTGAAGCTTTCTTT,CSSKKGGPVTEAFF
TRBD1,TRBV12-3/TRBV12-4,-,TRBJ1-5,TGTGCCAGCAGTTTAGACAGGGGTAGGACCCAGCCCCAGCATTTT,CASSLDRGRTQPQHF
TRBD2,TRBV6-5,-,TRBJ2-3,TGTGCCAGCAGTTACTCGATGACCGGGGGGGCTGGCACAGATACGCAGTATTTT,CASSYSMTGGAGTDTQYF
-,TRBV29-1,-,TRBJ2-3,TGCAGCGTTGACATACGGACAGATACGCAGTATTTT,CSVDIRTDTQYF
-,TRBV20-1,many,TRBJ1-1,TGCAGTGCTAATTCCCCAGGGCGTCCCGGAGAAGGAGCTTTCTTT,CSANSPGRPGEGAFF
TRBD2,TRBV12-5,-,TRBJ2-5,TGTGCTAGTGGTAGCGGGGTGGAGACCCAGTACTTC,CASGSGVETQYF
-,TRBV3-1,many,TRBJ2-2,TGTGCCAGCAGCCAAGACGGGGCGAACACCGGGGAGCTGTTTTTT,CASSQDGANTGELFF
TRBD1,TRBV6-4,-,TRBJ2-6,TGTGCCAGGACAGGGACAGAAAGAACTGGGGCCAACGTCCTGACTTTC,CARTGTERTGANVLTF
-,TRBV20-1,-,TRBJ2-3,TGCAGTGCTAGAGATGGGGGTATCCCAGATACGCAGTATTTT,CSARDGGIPDTQYF
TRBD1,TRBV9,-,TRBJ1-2,TGTGCCAGCAGCGTAGGGACAGGGGGTCTCTATGGCTACACCTTC,CASSVGTGGLYGYTF
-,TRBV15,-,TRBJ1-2,TGTGCCACCAGCACGTCAGGCGCCTATGGCTACACCTTC,CATSTSGAYGYTF